The rows below give T cell receptor beta chains drawn from one sample of a study of identical twins. TCRdb independently ran MiXCR on the 5' RACE reads; one entry per CDR3 protein. The data hold 450,000 or so distinct CDR3 sequences, with around 20% observed a single time. Material for sequencing was naive T cells sorted from blood. Source of these receptors: a man between 45 and 60 years old in good health. CDR3s include the opening cysteine and the closing phenylalanine or tryptophan. A D gene is named only where the DNA matches it firmly. Expanded clones get a size class; other rows say once, few or many, or leave the size out.

cdr3_nt,cdr3_aa,v_call,clone_size,d_call,j_call
TGTGCCAGCAGCTCCCTCCTCGGAGGTGTTCAGGATGAGCAGTTCTTC,CASSSLLGGVQDEQFF,TRBV7-9,many,-,TRBJ2-1
TGCAGTGCTAGAGATGGAGGGGTCTATGGCTACACCTTC,CSARDGGVYGYTF,TRBV20-1,-,-,TRBJ1-2
TGCAGCGTTGCCCCTAGCGGCCAAGAGACCCAGTACTTC,CSVAPSGQETQYF,TRBV29-1,few,TRBD2,TRBJ2-5
TGTGCCAGCAGTAACCAAAACCCCCGGGGTCCCCCGGGGGAGCAGTACTTC,CASSNQNPRGPPGEQYF,TRBV12-3/TRBV12-4,many,-,TRBJ2-7
TGCAGTGCTAGAGATCTTGGAAGGGCCGGGTTCACCGGGGAGCTGTTTTTT,CSARDLGRAGFTGELFF,TRBV20-1,few,-,TRBJ2-2
TGTGCCAGTAGTGGGTTAAGCACAGATACGCAGTATTTT,CASSGLSTDTQYF,TRBV19,-,-,TRBJ2-3
TGCGCCAGCAGCTTGGCCGGGGGTAACAATTCACCCCTCCACTTT,CASSLAGGNNSPLHF,TRBV5-1,many,-,TRBJ1-6
TGTGCCAGCAGTGAAGCGCTTGGGAGCAATCAGCCCCAGCATTTT,CASSEALGSNQPQHF,TRBV2,-,-,TRBJ1-5
TGCGCCAGCAGCCAAGGGGGCGTGGGACAGGGTCAAAACATTCAGTACTTC,CASSQGGVGQGQNIQYF,TRBV4-3,few,TRBD1,TRBJ2-4
TGCAGTGCTAGATCCCTGGATGGCTACACCTTC,CSARSLDGYTF,TRBV20-1,few,-,TRBJ1-2
TGCAGCGTGGAGACGGTCTACAATGAGCAGTTCTTC,CSVETVYNEQFF,TRBV29-1,many,-,TRBJ2-1
TGTGCCAGCAGCCCAGGGGGGGCTGTGCCCAATCAGCCCCAGCATTTT,CASSPGGAVPNQPQHF,TRBV9,few,TRBD1,TRBJ1-5
TGCGCCAGCAGCTTGGGCGGACTAGCGGGAGGTCCCTCCTTTGAGCAGTTCTTC,CASSLGGLAGGPSFEQFF,TRBV5-1,few,TRBD2,TRBJ2-1
TGTGCCAGCACCATATCAGGGGTCAATGAGCAGTTCTTC,CASTISGVNEQFF,TRBV7-9,-,-,TRBJ2-1